Listed below are T cell receptor beta chains from one sample, sequenced in a study of blood T cells in healthy people across ages. TCRdb analysed the 5' RACE reads with MiXCR anew, one entry per CDR3 protein. The sample lists about 840,000 distinct CDR3 sequences, 25% to 35% seen once, with roughly 10% in the top ten. The sample was also reused in another study, on T cells of mothers and their children.

Sequenced sample: blood. The receptors here all came from a woman aged 35 to 49 in good health. Each CDR3 is given with its conserved first and last residue. A D gene is named only where the DNA matches it firmly. Only some rows state a clone size, as once, few, many or a class for expanded clones.

cdr3_nt: TGTGCCAGCAGTCGGCCGTCCTACAATGAGCAGTTCTTC; cdr3_aa: CASSRPSYNEQFF; j_call: TRBJ2-1; clone_size: few; v_call: TRBV12-3/TRBV12-4; d_call: NA
cdr3_nt: TGTGCCATCAGTGAGCCGGACAGGGGAGAAAAACTGTTTTTT; cdr3_aa: CAISEPDRGEKLFF; j_call: TRBJ1-4; clone_size: many; v_call: TRBV10-3; d_call: TRBD1
cdr3_nt: TGCGCCAGCGGAGGGGGGGAGAGAAACACTGAAGCTTTCTTT; cdr3_aa: CASGGGERNTEAFF; j_call: TRBJ1-1; clone_size: few; v_call: TRBV5-1; d_call: NA
cdr3_nt: TGCAGTGCGCCCCCGCGACAGGGGGTCCTCATGAACACTGAAGCTTTCTTT; cdr3_aa: CSAPPRQGVLMNTEAFF; j_call: TRBJ1-1; clone_size: many; v_call: TRBV20-1; d_call: TRBD1
cdr3_nt: TGCAGTGCTAGAGCCCTAGCGGGAGCATCGGAGTTCTTC; cdr3_aa: CSARALAGASEFF; j_call: TRBJ2-1; clone_size: NA; v_call: TRBV20-1; d_call: TRBD2
cdr3_nt: TGTGCCAGCAGCTTCAACAGGGCATCTGGGGCCAACGTCCTGACTTTC; cdr3_aa: CASSFNRASGANVLTF; j_call: TRBJ2-6; clone_size: many; v_call: TRBV5-6; d_call: NA
cdr3_nt: TGTGCCAGCAGCCAAGATCTTCGGGGGTCCGAGACCCAGTACTTC; cdr3_aa: CASSQDLRGSETQYF; j_call: TRBJ2-5; clone_size: many; v_call: TRBV4-2; d_call: NA
cdr3_nt: TGTGCCAGCAGCCAAGTGAATGGTCAGGAACTGTTTTTT; cdr3_aa: CASSQVNGQELFF; j_call: TRBJ1-4; clone_size: NA; v_call: TRBV14; d_call: NA
cdr3_nt: TGTGCCACCAGTCGACAGAACTATGGCTACACCTTC; cdr3_aa: CATSRQNYGYTF; j_call: TRBJ1-2; clone_size: few; v_call: TRBV24-1; d_call: NA
cdr3_nt: TGTGCCAGCAGTTCCCGGGATAGCAGGAATCAGCCCCAGCATTTT; cdr3_aa: CASSSRDSRNQPQHF; j_call: TRBJ1-5; clone_size: NA; v_call: TRBV12-3/TRBV12-4; d_call: NA
cdr3_nt: TGCAGTGCTAGAGATCCCCCGACCGAGTATCAGCCCCAGCATTTT; cdr3_aa: CSARDPPTEYQPQHF; j_call: TRBJ1-5; clone_size: few; v_call: TRBV20-1; d_call: NA
cdr3_nt: TGTGTCAGCAGCTTAGGGAACCTAGCGGGGGCGGATACGCAGTATTTT; cdr3_aa: CVSSLGNLAGADTQYF; j_call: TRBJ2-3; clone_size: NA; v_call: TRBV7-9; d_call: TRBD2
cdr3_nt: TGCGCCAGCAGCAAACTACAGGGAGGGACTGAAGCTTTCTTT; cdr3_aa: CASSKLQGGTEAFF; j_call: TRBJ1-1; clone_size: NA; v_call: TRBV5-1; d_call: NA
cdr3_nt: TGTGCCAGCAGCTTCTCCGGGACAGGGAATCAGCCCCAGCATTTT; cdr3_aa: CASSFSGTGNQPQHF; j_call: TRBJ1-5; clone_size: few; v_call: TRBV7-2; d_call: TRBD1
cdr3_nt: TGTGCCAGCGGGGATGACCGAGAGACCCAGTACTTC; cdr3_aa: CASGDDRETQYF; j_call: TRBJ2-5; clone_size: few; v_call: TRBV9; d_call: NA
cdr3_nt: TGCGCCAGCAGCTTGATGGTGGGGACAGCGTACTACGAGCAGTACTTC; cdr3_aa: CASSLMVGTAYYEQYF; j_call: TRBJ2-7; clone_size: many; v_call: TRBV5-1; d_call: TRBD1
cdr3_nt: TGTGCCACCTCTGTAGGGGGATTCTCCTACGAGCAGTACTTC; cdr3_aa: CATSVGGFSYEQYF; j_call: TRBJ2-7; clone_size: NA; v_call: TRBV9; d_call: NA
cdr3_nt: TGTGCCAGCAGGCTGACAGGGGGGAGCAATAGCAATCAGCCCCAGCATTTT; cdr3_aa: CASRLTGGSNSNQPQHF; j_call: TRBJ1-5; clone_size: NA; v_call: TRBV2; d_call: TRBD1